This T cell receptor (beta chain) stems from a study of early T cells in non-severe SARS-CoV-2 infection. Trimming took 5 bases from V and 2 from J, leaving 13 bases between them. The CDR3 covers 15 residues. Germline loops: CDR1 SEHNR, CDR2 FQNEAQ (reference sequence). One entry per CDR3 protein results from TCRdb running MiXCR on the 5' RACE reads. Here the sample spans 40,000 to 60,000 distinct CDR3 sequences, approximately 9.8% being singletons. This clonotype was observed many times. V is TRBV7-9 and J is TRBJ2-1; D is ambiguous. The source is an adult who was a healthcare worker with PCR-confirmed SARS-CoV-2 infection or an uninfected control (not recorded which). The source material was whole blood. DNA of the CDR3: TGTGCCAGCAGCATTTGTTGCGGTCCCTACAATGAGCAGTTCTTC. Its translation: CASSICCGPYNEQFF.